The clone carrying this T cell receptor (beta chain) was counted only a few times. What it binds is not known. The CDR3 spans 14 residues. The J segment lost 6 bases and the V segment lost 7 bases, leaving 9 bases of the junction unmatched. The data derive from a study of T cells after yellow fever vaccination. Findings and caveats of the study: Most clones from primary vaccination resurfaced after the booster (nearly 97% CD4, around 89% CD8).

TCRdb fed the 5' RACE reads into MiXCR, producing one record per CDR3 protein. The data hold some 600,000 distinct CDR3 sequences, with about a sixth observed a single time. This rearrangement joins TRBV12-3 or TRBV12-4 to TRBJ2-3; the match to TRBD2 covers 8 bases. The receptor was isolated from a man aged 18 to 30 who received the YFV17D yellow fever vaccine. Sequencing was performed on PBMCs, taken 5 to 6 days after the first yellow fever vaccination. This CDR3 is CASTHGGGFDTQYF. In DNA, the CDR3 is TGTGCCAGCACCCACGGCGGGGGGTTCGATACGCAGTATTTT.